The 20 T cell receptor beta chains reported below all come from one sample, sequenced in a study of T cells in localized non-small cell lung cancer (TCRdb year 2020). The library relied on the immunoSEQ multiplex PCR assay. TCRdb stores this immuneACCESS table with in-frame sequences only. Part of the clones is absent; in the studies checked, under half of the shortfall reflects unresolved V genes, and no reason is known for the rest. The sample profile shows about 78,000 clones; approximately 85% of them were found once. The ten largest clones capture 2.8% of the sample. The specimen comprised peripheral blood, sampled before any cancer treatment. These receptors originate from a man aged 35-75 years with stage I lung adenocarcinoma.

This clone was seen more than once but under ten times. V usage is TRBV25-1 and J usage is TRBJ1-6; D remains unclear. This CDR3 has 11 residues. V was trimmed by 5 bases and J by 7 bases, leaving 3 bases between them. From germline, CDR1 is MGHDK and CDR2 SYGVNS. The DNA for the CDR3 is TGTGCCAGCAGTTCCAATTCACCCCTCCACTTT. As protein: CASSSNSPLHF.

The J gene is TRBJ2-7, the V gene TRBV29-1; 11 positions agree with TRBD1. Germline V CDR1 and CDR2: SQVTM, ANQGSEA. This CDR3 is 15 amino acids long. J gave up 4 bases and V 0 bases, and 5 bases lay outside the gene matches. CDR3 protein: CSVEDRDRGGYEQYF. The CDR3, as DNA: TGCAGCGTTGAAGACCGGGACAGGGGGGGGTACGAGCAGTACTTC.

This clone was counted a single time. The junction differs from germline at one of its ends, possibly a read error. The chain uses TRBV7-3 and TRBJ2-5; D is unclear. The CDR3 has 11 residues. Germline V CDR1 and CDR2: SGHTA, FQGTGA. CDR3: CASSLSGTLYF. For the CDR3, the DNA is TGTGCCAGCAGCTTATCGGGCACCCTGTACTTC.

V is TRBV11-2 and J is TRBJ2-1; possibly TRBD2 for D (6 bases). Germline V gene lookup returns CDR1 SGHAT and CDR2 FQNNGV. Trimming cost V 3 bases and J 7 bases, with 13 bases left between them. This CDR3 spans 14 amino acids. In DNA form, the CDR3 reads TGTGCCAGCAGCTTTGCGGGGAGTCGGAATGAGCAGTTCTTC. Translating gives CASSFAGSRNEQFF. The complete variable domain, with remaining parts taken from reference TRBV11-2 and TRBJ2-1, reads EAGVAQSPRYKIIEKRQSVAFWCNPISGHATLYWYQQILGQGPKLLIQFQNNGVVDDSQLPKDRFSAERLKGVDSTLKIQPAKLEDSAVYLCASSFAGSRNEQFFGPGTRLTVL.

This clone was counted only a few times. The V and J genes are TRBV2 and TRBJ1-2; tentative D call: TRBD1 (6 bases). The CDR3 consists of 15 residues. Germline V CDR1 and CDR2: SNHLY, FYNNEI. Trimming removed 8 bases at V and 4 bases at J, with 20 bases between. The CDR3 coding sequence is TGTGCCAGCTCGAAGGAGGGGGGGGCAGGCTATGGCTACACCTTC. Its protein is CASSKEGGAGYGYTF.

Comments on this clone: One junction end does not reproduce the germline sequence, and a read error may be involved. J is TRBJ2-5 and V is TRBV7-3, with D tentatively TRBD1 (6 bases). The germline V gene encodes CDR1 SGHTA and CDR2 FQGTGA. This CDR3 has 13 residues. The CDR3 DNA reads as TGTGCCAGCAGCTTAACCTTTGGACAGTCCTGGGACTTC. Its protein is CASSLTFGQSWDF.

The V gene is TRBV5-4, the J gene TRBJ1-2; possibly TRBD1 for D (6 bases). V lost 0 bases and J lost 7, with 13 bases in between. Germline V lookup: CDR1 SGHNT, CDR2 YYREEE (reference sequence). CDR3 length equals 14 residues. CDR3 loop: CASSLVVGGPGYTF. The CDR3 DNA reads TGTGCCAGCAGCTTGGTGGTGGGGGGCCCTGGCTACACCTTC. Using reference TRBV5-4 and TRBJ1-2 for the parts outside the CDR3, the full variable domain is ETGVTQSPTHLIKTRGQQVTLRCSSQSGHNTVSWYQQALGQGPQFIFQYYREEENGRGNFPPRFSGLQFPNYSSELNVNALELDDSALYLCASSLVVGGPGYTFGSGTRLTVV.

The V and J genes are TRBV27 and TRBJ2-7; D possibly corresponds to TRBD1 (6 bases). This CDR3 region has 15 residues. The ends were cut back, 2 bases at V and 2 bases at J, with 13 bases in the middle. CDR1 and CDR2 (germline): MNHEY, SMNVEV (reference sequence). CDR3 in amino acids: CASSLKGAGAYEQYF. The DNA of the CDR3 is TGTGCCAGCAGTTTAAAAGGGGCAGGGGCCTACGAGCAGTACTTC.

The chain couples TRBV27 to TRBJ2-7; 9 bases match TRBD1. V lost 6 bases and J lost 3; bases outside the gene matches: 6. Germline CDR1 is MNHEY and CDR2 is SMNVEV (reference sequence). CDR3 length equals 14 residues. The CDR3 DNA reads TGTGCCAGCAGAAAGCGACAGGGGGGCTACGAGCAGTACTTC. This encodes CASRKRQGGYEQYF.

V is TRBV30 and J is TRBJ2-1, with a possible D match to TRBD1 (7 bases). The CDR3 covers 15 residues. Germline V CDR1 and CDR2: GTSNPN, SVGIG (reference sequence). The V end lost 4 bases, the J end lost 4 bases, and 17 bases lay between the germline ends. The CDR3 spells CAWNDDRDLYNEQFF. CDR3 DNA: TGTGCCTGGAACGACGACAGGGACTTATACAATGAGCAGTTCTTC.

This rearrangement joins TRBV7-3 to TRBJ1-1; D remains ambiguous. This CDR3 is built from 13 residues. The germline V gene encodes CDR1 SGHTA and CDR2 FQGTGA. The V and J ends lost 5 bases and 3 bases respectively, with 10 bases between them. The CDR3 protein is CASSTHSYTEAFF. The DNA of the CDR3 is TGTGCCAGCAGCACCCACAGCTACACTGAAGCTTTCTTT.

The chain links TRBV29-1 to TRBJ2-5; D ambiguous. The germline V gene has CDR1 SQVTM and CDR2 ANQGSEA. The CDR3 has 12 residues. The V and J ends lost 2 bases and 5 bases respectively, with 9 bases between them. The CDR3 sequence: CSVEKASETQYF. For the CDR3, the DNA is TGCAGCGTTGAAAAGGCGTCGGAGACCCAGTACTTC.

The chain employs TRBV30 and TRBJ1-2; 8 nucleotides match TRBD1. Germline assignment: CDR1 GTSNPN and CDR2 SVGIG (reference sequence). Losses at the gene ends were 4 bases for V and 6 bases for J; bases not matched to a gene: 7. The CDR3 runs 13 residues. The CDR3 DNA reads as TGTGCCTGGACAGGACAGGGCTTTCATGGCTACACCTTC. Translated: CAWTGQGFHGYTF.

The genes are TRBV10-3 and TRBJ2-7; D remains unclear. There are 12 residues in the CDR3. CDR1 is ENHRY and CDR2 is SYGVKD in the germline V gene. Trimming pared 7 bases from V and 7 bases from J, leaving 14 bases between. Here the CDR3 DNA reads TGTGCCATCAACTCGGGTACCAGGGAGCAGTACTTC. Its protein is CAINSGTREQYF.

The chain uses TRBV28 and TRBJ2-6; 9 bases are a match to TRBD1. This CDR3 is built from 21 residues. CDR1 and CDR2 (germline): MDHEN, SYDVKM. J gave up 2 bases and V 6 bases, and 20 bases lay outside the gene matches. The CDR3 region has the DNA TGTGCCAGCAGCGGAAGCCTAAACCGGGACAGGGTCCGCCCTGGGGCCAACGTCCTGACTTTC. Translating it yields CASSGSLNRDRVRPGANVLTF.

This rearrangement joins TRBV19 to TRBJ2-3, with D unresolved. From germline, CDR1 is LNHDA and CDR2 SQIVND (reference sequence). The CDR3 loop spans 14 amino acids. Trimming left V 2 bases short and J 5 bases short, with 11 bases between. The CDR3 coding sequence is TGTGCCAGTAGTATATCTCATTCTAGAGATACGCAGTATTTT. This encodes CASSISHSRDTQYF. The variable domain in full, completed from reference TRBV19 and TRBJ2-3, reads DGGITQSPKYLFRKEGQNVTLSCEQNLNHDAMYWYRQDPGQGLRLIYYSQIVNDFQKGDIAEGYSVSREKKESFPLTVTSAQKNPTAFYLCASSISHSRDTQYFGPGTRLTVL.

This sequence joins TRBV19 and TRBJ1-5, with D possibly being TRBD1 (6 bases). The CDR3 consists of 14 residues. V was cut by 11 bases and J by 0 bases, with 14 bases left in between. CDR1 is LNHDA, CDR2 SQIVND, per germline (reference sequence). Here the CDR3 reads CAGGDTASNQPQHF. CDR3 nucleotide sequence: TGTGCCGGCGGGGACACCGCTAGCAATCAGCCCCAGCATTTT.

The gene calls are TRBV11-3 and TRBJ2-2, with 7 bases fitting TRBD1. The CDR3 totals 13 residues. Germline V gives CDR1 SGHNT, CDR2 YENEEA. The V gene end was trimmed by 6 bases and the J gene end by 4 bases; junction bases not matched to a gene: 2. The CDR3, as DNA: TGTGCCAGCAGACAGGGGCCCACCGGGGAGCTGTTTTTT. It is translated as CASRQGPTGELFF.

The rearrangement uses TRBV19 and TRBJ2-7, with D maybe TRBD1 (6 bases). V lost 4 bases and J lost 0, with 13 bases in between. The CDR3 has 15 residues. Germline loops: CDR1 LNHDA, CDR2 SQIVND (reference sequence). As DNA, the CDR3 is TGTGCCAGTAGTACTACGACAGGTGGCTCCTACGAGCAGTACTTC. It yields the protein CASSTTTGGSYEQYF.

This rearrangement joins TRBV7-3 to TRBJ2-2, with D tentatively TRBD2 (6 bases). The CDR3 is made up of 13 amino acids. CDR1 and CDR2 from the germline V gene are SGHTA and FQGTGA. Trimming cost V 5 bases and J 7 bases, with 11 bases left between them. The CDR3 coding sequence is TGTGCCAGCAGCCCGGCGGGGAGCGGGGAGCTGTTTTTT. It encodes CASSPAGSGELFF.